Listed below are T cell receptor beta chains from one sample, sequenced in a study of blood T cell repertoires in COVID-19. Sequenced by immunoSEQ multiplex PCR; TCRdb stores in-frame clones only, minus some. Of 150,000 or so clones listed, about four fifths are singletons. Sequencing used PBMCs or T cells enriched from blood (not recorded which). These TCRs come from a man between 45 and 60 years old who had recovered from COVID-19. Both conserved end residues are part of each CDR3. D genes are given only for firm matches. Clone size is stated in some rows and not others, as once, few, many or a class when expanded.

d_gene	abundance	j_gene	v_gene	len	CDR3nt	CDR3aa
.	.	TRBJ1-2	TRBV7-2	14	TGTGCCAGCAGCTTAGGAGGGTCCCCTAAAGGCTACACCTTC	CASSLGGSPKGYTF
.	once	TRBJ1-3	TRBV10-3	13	TGTGCCTCGGGGGGAAGCTCTGGAAACACCATATATTTT	CASGGSSGNTIYF
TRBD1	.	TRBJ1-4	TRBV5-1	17	TGCGCCAGCAGCTTGGCGGGGACAGCCGCAACTAATGAAAAACTGTTTTTT	CASSLAGTAATNEKLFF
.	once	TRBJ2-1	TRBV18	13	TGTGCCAGCTCACCACCGGCTGGGGAGGTTCAGTTCTTC	CASSPPAGEVQFF
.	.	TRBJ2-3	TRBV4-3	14	TGCGCCAGCGGGGCAGCAAGCAGCACAGATACGCAGTATTTT	CASGAASSTDTQYF
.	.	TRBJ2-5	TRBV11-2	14	TGTGCCAGCAGCTTAGGACGCGGGATGGAGACCCAGTACTTC	CASSLGRGMETQYF
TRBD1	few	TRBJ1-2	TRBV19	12	TGTGCCGTCCCGGGACAGTACTATGGCTACACCTTC	CAVPGQYYGYTF
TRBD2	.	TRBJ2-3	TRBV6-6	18	TGTGCCAGCAGTCCGGGACTAGCGGGGGGGCTTTCCGTGGATACGCAGTATTTT	CASSPGLAGGLSVDTQYF
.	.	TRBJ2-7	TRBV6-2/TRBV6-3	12	TGTGCCAGCAGTTTAAGGGGCTACGAGCAGTACTTC	CASSLRGYEQYF
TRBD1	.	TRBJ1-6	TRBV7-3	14	TGTGCCAGCAGCTCCGGGACAGGGGGATCACCCCTCCACTTT	CASSSGTGGSPLHF
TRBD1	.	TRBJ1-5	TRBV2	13	TGTGCCAGCTCGACAGGGACAAATCAGCCCCAGCATTTT	CASSTGTNQPQHF
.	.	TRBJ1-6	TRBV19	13	TGTGCCAGTAGTGTAACAGCTGCCTCACCCCTCCACTTT	CASSVTAASPLHF
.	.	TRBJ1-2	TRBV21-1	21	TGTGCCAGCAGCAAAGGGGGGGTAGACTTGGACGTGGGGTCCGCTAACTATGGCTACACCTTC	CASSKGGVDLDVGSANYGYTF
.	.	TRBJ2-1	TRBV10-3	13	TGTGCCAGCAGACAGGCCGGGGGAGATGAGCAGTTCTTC	CASRQAGGDEQFF
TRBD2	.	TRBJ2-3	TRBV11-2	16	TGTGCCAGCAGCTTAGATCCTAGCGGAATCACAGATACGCAGTATTTT	CASSLDPSGITDTQYF
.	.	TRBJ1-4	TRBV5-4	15	TGTGCCAGCAGCGCCAAACAGGGAACTAATGAAAAACTGTTTTTT	CASSAKQGTNEKLFF
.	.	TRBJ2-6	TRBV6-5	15	TGTGCCAGCAGTTACTCAGGGGTTGGGGCCAACGTCCTGACTTTC	CASSYSGVGANVLTF
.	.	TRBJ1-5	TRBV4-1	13	TGCGCCAGCAGCCAAGAAGGAGATCAGCCCCAGCATTTT	CASSQEGDQPQHF
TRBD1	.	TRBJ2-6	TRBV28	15	TGTGCCAGCCGGGACAGGGTAACTGGGGCCAACGTCCTGACTTTC	CASRDRVTGANVLTF
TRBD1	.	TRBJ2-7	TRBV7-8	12	TGTGCCAGCCGGGACAGCTCCTACGAGCAGTACTTC	CASRDSSYEQYF
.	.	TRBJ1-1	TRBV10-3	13	TGTGCCATCAGTCCGACAGGGAACACTGAAGCTTTCTTT	CAISPTGNTEAFF
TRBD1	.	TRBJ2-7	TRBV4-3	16	TGCGCCAGCAGCCTCCTGACAGGGTTGGGGATATACGAGCAGTACTTC	CASSLLTGLGIYEQYF
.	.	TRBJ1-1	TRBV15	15	TGTGCCACCAGCAGGAGACAGGTCGAGAACACTGAAGCTTTCTTT	CATSRRQVENTEAFF
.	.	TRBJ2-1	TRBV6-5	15	TGTGCCAGTTTCGCGGGGGCCCCGACCTACAATGAGCAGTTCTTC	CASFAGAPTYNEQFF
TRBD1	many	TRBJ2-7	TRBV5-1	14	TGCGCCAGCAGCCGGGACAGGGGAGAAACCGAGCAGTACTTC	CASSRDRGETEQYF
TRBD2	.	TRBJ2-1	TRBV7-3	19	TGTGCCAGCAGCTTATCGACGATTGTCAATCCGACTAGCGGAAATGAGCAGTTCTTC	CASSLSTIVNPTSGNEQFF
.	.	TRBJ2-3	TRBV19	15	TGTGCCAGTAGTACCTTAAACAACCCGGGGGATACGCAGTATTTT	CASSTLNNPGDTQYF
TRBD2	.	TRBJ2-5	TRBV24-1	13	TGTGCCCCGCATACCGGGGGGAAAGAGACCCAGTACTTC	CAPHTGGKETQYF
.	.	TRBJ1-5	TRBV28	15	TGTGCCAGCAGGCAACCAGGTTATAGCAATCAGCCCCAGCATTTT	CASRQPGYSNQPQHF
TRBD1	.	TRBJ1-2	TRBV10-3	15	TGTGCCATCAGTGAGCAGACGGGACAGAACTATGGCTACACCTTC	CAISEQTGQNYGYTF
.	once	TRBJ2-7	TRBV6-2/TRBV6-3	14	TGTGCCAGCAGTTACGAGAGAATCTCCTACGAGCAGTACTTC	CASSYERISYEQYF
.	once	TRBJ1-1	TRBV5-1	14	TGCGCCAGCAGCTTAGTAGGGGGGGACACTGAAGCTTTCTTT	CASSLVGGDTEAFF
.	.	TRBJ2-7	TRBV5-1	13	TGCGCCAGCCGCGGGACAGCCACCTACGAGCAGTACTTC	CASRGTATYEQYF
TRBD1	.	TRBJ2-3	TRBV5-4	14	TGTGCCAGCAGCGCCGGACAGGGAACAGATACGCAGTATTTT	CASSAGQGTDTQYF
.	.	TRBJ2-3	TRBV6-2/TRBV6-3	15	TGTGCCAGCAGTTACCCCAGAGGCGGCACAGATACGCAGTATTTT	CASSYPRGGTDTQYF
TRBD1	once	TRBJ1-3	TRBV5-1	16	TGCGCCAGCAGCCCCGGGACAGGCCACTCTGGAAACACCATATATTTT	CASSPGTGHSGNTIYF
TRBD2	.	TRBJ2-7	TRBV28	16	TGTGCCAGCAGGTCGTTCGGGACTAGCGGTACCTACGAGCAGTACTTC	CASRSFGTSGTYEQYF
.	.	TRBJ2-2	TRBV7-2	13	TGTGCCAGCAGCTTAACAGCAACCGGGGAGCTGTTTTTT	CASSLTATGELFF
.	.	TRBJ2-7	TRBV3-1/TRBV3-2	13	TGTGCCAGCAGGCTGGGGGGCTCCTACGAGCAGTACTTC	CASRLGGSYEQYF
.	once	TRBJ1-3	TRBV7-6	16	TGTGCCAGCAGCTTAATGACGGGGGGAAATGGAAACACCATATATTTT	CASSLMTGGNGNTIYF
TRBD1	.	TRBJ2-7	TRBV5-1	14	TGCGCCAGCAGCTCACCGGGACAGGGCTACGAGCAGTACTTC	CASSSPGQGYEQYF
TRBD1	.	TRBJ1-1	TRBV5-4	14	TGTGCCAGCGGGCGGGACAGATGGAACACTGAAGCTTTCTTT	CASGRDRWNTEAFF
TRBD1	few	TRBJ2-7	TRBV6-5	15	TGTGCCAGCAGTTACCGCCAGGGGGCGAACTACGAGCAGTACTTC	CASSYRQGANYEQYF
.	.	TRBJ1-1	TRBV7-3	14	TGTGCCAGCAGCTCGGGGAGTTTAGGAACTGAAGCTTTCTTT	CASSSGSLGTEAFF
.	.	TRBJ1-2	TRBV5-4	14	TGTGCCAGCAGCCCGGAAGTGACCGACTCCGGCTACACCTTC	CASSPEVTDSGYTF
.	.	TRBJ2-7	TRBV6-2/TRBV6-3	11	TGTGCCAGCAGCAGGGACTCTCAGCAGTACTTC	CASSRDSQQYF
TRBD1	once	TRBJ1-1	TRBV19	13	TGTGCCAGTAGATGGACAGGGAACACTGAAGCTTTCTTT	CASRWTGNTEAFF
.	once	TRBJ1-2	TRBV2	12	TGTGCCAGCAGGGAACAGGGCTATGGCTACACCTTC	CASREQGYGYTF
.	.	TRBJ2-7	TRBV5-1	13	TGCGCCAGCAGCTTGGTCCCAACCTACGAGCAGTACTTC	CASSLVPTYEQYF
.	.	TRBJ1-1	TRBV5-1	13	TGCGCCAGCAGCGGAACACTAAACACTGAAGCTTTCTTT	CASSGTLNTEAFF
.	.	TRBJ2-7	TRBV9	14	TGTGCCAGCAGCGTTAAAGGGGACTCCTACGAGCAGTACTTC	CASSVKGDSYEQYF
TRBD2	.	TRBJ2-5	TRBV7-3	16	TGTGCCAGCAGCCCGACTCTAGCGGGGGGGCGAGAGACCCAGTACTTC	CASSPTLAGGRETQYF
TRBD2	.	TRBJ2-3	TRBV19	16	TGTGCCAGTAGTGGGTGGACTAGCGGCCGCACAGATACGCAGTATTTT	CASSGWTSGRTDTQYF
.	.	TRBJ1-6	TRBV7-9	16	TGTGCCAGCGGATCAACCATCGACAGGTATAATTCACCCCTCCACTTT	CASGSTIDRYNSPLHF
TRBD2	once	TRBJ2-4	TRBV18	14	TGTGCCAGCTCCCAGACAGCGGGGTCAGACATTCAGTACTTC	CASSQTAGSDIQYF
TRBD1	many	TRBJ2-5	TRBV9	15	TGTGCCAGCAGTGCGGCCAGGGGGCGGCAAGAGACCCAGTACTTC	CASSAARGRQETQYF
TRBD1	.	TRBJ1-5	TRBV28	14	TGTGCCAGCACAGACAGGGGTCGGAATCAGCCCCAGCATTTT	CASTDRGRNQPQHF
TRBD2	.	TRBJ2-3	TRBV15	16	TGTGCCACCAGCAGAGATCGGGGGGGCTGGGGAGATACGCAGTATTTT	CATSRDRGGWGDTQYF
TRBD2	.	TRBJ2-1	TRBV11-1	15	TGTGCCAGCAGCTTAGCTAGCGGGGGGACCAATGAGCAGTTCTTC	CASSLASGGTNEQFF